This entry concerns a single TCR beta chain. This sample is drawn from a study of blood T cell repertoires in COVID-19. The repertoire was sequenced with immunoSEQ multiplex PCR; TCRdb's copy has only in-frame clones and lacks some. The sample lists around 200,000 clones, 83% occurring once. V shed 0 bases, J shed 1 base, and the junction held 1 base outside the gene matches. The CDR3 has 15 amino acids. Germline assignment: CDR1 MGHRA and CDR2 YSYEKL. This chain joins TRBV4-1 and TRBJ2-7; 9 bases are a match to TRBD1. The TCR comes from a woman aged 45-60 years with acute or convalescent COVID-19. The sequenced sample consisted of peripheral blood. The CDR3 loop is CASSQEGQGSYEQYF. CDR3 DNA: TGCGCCAGCAGCCAAGAGGGACAGGGTTCCTACGAGCAGTACTTC.